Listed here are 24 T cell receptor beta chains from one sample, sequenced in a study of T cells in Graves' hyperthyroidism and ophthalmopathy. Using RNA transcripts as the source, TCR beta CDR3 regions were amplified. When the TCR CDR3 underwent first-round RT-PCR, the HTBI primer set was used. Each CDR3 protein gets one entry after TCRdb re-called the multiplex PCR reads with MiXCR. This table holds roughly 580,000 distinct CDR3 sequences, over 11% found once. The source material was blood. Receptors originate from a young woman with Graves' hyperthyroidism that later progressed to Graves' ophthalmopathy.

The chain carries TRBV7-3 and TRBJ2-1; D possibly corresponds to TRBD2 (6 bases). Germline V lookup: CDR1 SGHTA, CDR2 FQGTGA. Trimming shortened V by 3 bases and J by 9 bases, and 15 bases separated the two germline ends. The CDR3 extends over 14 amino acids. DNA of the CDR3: TGTGCCAGCAGCTTGGGACTTTCCCTCAGTGAGCAGTTCTTC. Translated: CASSLGLSLSEQFF. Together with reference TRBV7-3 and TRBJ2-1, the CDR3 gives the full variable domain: GAGVSQTPSNKVTEKGKYVELRCDPISGHTALYWYRQSLGQGPEFLIYFQGTGAADDSGLPNDRFFAVRPEGSVSTLKIQRTERGDSAVYLCASSLGLSLSEQFFGPGTRLTVL.

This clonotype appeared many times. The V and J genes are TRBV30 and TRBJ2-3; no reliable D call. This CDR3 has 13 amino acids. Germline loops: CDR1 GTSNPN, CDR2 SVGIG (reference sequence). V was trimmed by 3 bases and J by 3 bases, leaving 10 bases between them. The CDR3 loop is CAWRTLGTDTQYF. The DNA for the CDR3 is TGTGCCTGGAGGACCTTAGGGACAGATACGCAGTATTTT.

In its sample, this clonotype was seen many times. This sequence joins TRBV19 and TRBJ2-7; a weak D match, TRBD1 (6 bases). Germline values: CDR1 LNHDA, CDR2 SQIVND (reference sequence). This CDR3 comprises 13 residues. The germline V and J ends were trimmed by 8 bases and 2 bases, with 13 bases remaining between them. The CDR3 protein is CASLGWDTYEQYF. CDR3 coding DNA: TGTGCCAGTCTTGGGTGGGACACCTACGAGCAGTACTTC.

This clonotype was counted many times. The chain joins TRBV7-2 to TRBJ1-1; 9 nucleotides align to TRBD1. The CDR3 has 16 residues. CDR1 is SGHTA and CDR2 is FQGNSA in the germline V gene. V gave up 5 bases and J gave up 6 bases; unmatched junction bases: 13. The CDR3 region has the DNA TGTGCCAGCAGCCGCCCAACAGGGGGCGGAGGGCCTGAAGCTTTCTTT. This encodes CASSRPTGGGGPEAFF.

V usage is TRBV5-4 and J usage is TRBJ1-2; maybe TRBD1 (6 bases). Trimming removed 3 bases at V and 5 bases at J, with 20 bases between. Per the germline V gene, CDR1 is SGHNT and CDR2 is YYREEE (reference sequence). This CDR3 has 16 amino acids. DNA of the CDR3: TGTGCCAGCAGCTCGCCGGGGGGCGCCCCTCGATATGGCTACACCTTC. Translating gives CASSSPGGAPRYGYTF.

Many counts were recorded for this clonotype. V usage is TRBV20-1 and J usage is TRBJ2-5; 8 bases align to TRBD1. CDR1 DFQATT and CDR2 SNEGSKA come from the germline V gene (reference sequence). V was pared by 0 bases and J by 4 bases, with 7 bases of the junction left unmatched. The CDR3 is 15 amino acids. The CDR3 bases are TGCAGTGCTAGAGATTTTGGACAGGGCGGAGAGACCCAGTACTTC. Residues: CSARDFGQGGETQYF.

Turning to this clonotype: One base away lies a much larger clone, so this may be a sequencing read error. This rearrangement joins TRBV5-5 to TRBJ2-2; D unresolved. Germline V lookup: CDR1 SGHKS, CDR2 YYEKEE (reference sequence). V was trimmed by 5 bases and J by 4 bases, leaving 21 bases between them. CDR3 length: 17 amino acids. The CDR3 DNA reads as TGTGCCAGCAGTCTTAAAGGTAGTGGGTCGACCACCGGGGAGCTGTTTTTT. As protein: CASSLKGSGSTTGELFF. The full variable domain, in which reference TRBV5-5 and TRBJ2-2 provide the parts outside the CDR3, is DAGVTQSPTHLIKTRGQQVTLRCSPISGHKSVSWYQQVLGQGPQFIFQYYEKEERGRGNFPDRFSARQFPNYSSELNVNALLLGDSALYLCASSLKGSGSTTGELFFGEGSRLTVL.

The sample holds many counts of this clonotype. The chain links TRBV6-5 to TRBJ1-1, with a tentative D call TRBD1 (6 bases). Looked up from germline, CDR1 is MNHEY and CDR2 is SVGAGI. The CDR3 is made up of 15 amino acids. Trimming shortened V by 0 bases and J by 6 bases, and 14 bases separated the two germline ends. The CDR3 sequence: CASSYSGGGFAEAFF. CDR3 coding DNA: TGTGCCAGCAGTTACTCTGGGGGGGGCTTCGCTGAAGCTTTCTTT.

CDR3 nucleotides: TGCGCCAGCAGCTTGGAGGACCCAGGGACCTACGAGCAGTACTTC. This translates into CASSLEDPGTYEQYF. The chain uses TRBV5-1 and TRBJ2-7; D is possibly TRBD1 (5 bases). Trimming took 0 bases from V and 2 from J, leaving 12 bases between them. There are 15 residues in the CDR3. The germline gives CDR1 SGHRS, CDR2 YFSETQ.

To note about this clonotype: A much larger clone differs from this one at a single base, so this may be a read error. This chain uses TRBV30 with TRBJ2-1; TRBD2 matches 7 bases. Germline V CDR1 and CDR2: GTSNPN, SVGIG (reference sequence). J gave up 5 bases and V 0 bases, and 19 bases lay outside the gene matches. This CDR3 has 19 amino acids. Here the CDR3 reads CAWSVPKLAEGRGHNEQFF. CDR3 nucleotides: TGTGCCTGGAGTGTACCGAAGCTAGCGGAAGGGAGGGGCCACAATGAGCAGTTCTTC.

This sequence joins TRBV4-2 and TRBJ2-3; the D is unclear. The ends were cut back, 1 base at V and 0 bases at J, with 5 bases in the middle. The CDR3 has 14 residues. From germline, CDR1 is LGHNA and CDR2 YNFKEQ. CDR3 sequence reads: CASSQVLSTDTQYF. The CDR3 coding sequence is TGTGCCAGCAGCCAAGTACTCAGCACAGATACGCAGTATTTT.

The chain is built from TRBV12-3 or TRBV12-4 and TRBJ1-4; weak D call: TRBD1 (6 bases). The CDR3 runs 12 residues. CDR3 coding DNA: TGTGCGGCCGGGACAAGAAGGGAAAAACTGTTTTTT. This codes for CAAGTRREKLFF.

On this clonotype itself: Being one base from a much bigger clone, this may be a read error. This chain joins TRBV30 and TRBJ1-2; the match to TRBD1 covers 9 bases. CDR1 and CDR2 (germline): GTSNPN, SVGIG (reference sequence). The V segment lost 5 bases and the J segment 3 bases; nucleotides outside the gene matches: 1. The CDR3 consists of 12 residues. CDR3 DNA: TGTGCCTGGTGGACAGGGGACTATGGCTACACCTTC. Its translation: CAWWTGDYGYTF.

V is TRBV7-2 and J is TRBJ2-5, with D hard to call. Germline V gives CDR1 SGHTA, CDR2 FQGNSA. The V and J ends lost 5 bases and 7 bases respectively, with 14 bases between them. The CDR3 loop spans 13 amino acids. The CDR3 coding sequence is TGTGCCAGCAGCCCCTCGTCTCATCGGACCCAGTACTTC. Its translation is CASSPSSHRTQYF.

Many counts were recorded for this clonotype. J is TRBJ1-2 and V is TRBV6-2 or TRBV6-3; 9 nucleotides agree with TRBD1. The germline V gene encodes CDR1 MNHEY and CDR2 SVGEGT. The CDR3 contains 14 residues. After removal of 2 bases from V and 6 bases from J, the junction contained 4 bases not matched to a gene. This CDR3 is CASSYTQGADGYTF. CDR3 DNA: TGTGCCAGCAGTTACACACAGGGGGCGGATGGCTACACCTTC.

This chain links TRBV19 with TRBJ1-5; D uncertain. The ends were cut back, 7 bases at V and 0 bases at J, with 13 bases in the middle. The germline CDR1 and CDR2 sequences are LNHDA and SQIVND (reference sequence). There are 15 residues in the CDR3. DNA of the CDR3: TGTGCCAGTAAACCCGGACGGTATAGCAATCAGCCCCAGCATTTT. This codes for CASKPGRYSNQPQHF.

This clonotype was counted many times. The CDR3 sequence: CSAGKQGTLFPSTDTQYF. The CDR3 DNA reads as TGCAGTGCTGGGAAACAGGGGACCCTGTTCCCTAGCACAGATACGCAGTATTTT. The rearrangement joins TRBV20-1 to TRBJ2-3; 7 nucleotides line up with TRBD1. Per germline, CDR1 DFQATT and CDR2 SNEGSKA (reference sequence). The CDR3 loop spans 18 amino acids. J gave up 0 bases and V 5 bases, and 17 bases lay outside the gene matches.

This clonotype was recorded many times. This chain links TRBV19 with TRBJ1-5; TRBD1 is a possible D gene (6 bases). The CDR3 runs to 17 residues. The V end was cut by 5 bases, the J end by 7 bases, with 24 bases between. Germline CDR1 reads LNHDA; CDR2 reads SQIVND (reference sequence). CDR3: CASSSTGNRFAEQPQHF. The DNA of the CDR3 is TGTGCCAGTAGTTCTACAGGGAACCGTTTTGCAGAACAGCCCCAGCATTTT.

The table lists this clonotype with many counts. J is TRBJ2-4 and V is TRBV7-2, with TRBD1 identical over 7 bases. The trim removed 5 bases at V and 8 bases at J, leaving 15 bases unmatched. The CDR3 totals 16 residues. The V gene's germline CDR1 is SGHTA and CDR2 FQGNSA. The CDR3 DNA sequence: TGTGCCAGCAGCGCCTTGGGGACAGCCATGTGGGACATTCAGTACTTC. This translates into CASSALGTAMWDIQYF.

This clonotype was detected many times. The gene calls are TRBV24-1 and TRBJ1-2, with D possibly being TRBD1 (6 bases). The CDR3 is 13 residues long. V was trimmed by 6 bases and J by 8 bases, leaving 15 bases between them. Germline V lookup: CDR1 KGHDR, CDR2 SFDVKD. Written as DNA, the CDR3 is TGTGCCACCAGTAGGCAGGGGACGGAAGGCTACACCTTC. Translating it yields CATSRQGTEGYTF.

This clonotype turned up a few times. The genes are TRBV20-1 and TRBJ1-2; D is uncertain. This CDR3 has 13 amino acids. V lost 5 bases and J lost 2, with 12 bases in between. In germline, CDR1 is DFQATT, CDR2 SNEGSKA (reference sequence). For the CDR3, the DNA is TGCAGTGCTTTAATTCAGCAAAACTATGGCTACACCTTC. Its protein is CSALIQQNYGYTF.

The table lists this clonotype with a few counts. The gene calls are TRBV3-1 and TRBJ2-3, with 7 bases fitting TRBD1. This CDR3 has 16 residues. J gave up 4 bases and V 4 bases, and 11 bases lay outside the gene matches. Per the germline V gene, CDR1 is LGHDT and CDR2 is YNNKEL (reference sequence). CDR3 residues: CASSPPGQDHPDTQYF. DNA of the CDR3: TGTGCCAGCAGCCCTCCCGGACAGGACCACCCAGATACGCAGTATTTT.

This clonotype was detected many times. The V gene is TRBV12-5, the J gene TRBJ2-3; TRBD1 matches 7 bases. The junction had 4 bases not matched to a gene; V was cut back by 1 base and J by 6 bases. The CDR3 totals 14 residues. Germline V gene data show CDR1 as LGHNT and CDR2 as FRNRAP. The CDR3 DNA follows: TGTGCTAGTGGTTTGGGGACAGGTTTGGATACGCAGTATTTT. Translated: CASGLGTGLDTQYF.

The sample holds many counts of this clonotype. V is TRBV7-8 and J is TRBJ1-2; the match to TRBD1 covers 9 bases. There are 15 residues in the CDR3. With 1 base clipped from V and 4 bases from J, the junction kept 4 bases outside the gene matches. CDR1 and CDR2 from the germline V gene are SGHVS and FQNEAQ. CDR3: CASSLVDRGTYGYTF. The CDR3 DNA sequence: TGTGCCAGCAGCTTAGTAGACAGGGGGACCTATGGCTACACCTTC.